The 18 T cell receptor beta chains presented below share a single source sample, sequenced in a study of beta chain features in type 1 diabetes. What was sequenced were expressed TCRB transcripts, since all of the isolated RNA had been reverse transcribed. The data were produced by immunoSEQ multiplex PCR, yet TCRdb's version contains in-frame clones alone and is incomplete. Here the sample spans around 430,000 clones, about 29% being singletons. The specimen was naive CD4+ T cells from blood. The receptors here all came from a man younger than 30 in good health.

The CDR3 here is CAWSSVYGYTF. In nucleotides, the CDR3 is TGTGCCTGGAGTTCAGTCTACGGCTACACCTTC. The chain links TRBV30 to TRBJ1-2, with D unclear. The germline CDR1 and CDR2 sequences are GTSNPN and SVGIG (reference sequence). Between the trimmed V and J ends, which lost 2 bases and 8 bases, there was a span of 9 bases. The CDR3 is 11 residues long.

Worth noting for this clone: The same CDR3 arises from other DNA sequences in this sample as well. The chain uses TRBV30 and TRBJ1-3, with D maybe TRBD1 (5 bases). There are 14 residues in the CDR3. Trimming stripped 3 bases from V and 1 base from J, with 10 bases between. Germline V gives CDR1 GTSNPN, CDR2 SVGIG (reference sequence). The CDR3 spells CAWSPGGSGNTIYF. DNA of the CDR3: TGTGCCTGGAGCCCGGGGGGTTCTGGAAACACCATATATTTT.

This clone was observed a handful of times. In DNA, the CDR3 is TGTGCCAGCAGCACAAGCCGGGCCTCCGGGCATGAGCAGTTCTTC. This sequence encodes CASSTSRASGHEQFF. V usage is TRBV5-4 and J usage is TRBJ2-1; D is unresolved. Germline assignment: CDR1 SGHNT and CDR2 YYREEE (reference sequence). The CDR3 extends over 15 amino acids. Trimming removed 4 bases at V and 8 bases at J, with 19 bases between.

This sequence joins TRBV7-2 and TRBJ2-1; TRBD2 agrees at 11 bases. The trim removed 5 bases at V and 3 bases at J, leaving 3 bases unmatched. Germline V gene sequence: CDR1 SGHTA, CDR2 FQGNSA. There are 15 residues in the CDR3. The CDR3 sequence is CASSATSGNYNEQFF. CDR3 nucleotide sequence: TGTGCCAGCAGCGCGACTAGCGGGAACTACAATGAGCAGTTCTTC.

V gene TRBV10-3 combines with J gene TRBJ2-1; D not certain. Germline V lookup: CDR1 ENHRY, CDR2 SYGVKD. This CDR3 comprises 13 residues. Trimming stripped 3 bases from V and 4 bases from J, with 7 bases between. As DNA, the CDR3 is TGTGCCATCAGTGATTCGGTTTACAATGAGCAGTTCTTC. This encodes CAISDSVYNEQFF.

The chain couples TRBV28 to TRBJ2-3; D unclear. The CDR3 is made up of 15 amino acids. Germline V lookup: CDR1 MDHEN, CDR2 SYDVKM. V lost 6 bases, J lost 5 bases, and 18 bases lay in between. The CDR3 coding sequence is TGTGCCAGCAGCATCTTTCAGATAGGTGGAGATACGCAGTATTTT. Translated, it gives CASSIFQIGGDTQYF.

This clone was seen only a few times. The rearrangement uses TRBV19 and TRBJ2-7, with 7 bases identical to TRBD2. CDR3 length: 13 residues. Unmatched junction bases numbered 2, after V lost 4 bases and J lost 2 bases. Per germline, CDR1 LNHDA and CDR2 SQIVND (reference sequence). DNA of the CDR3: TGTGCCAGTAGTAGCGGGAGTACCTACGAGCAGTACTTC. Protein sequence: CASSSGSTYEQYF.

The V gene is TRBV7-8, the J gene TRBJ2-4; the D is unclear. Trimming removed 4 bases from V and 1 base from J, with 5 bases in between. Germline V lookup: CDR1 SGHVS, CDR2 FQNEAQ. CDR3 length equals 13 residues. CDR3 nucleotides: TGTGCCAGCAGCTCGGGTGCCAAAAACATTCAGTACTTC. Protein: CASSSGAKNIQYF.

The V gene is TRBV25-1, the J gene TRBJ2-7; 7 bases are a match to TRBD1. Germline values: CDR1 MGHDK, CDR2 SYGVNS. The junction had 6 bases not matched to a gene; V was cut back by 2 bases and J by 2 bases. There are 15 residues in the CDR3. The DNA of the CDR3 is TGTGCCAGCAGTGAAGCCGGGACAGTCACCTACGAGCAGTACTTC. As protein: CASSEAGTVTYEQYF.

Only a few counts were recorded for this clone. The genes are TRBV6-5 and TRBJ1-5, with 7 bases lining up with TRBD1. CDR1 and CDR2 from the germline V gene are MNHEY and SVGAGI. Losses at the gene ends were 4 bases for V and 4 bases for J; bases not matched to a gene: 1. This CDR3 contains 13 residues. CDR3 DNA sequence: TGTGCCAGCAGTTTCAGGGGGAATCAGCCCCAGCATTTT. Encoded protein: CASSFRGNQPQHF.

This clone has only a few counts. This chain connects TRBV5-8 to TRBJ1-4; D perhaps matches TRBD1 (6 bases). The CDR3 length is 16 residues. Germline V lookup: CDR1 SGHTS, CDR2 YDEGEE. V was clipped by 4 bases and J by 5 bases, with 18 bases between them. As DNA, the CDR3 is TGTGCCAGCAGCCCCCTCGGGGCAGGGGCAAATGAAAAACTGTTTTTT. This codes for CASSPLGAGANEKLFF.

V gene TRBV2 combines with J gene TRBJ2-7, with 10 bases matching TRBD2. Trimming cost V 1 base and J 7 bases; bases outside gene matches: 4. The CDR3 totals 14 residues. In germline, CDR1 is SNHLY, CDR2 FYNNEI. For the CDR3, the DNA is TGTGCCAGCAGTGAAGTACTAGCGGGATGGGAGCAGTACTTC. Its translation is CASSEVLAGWEQYF.

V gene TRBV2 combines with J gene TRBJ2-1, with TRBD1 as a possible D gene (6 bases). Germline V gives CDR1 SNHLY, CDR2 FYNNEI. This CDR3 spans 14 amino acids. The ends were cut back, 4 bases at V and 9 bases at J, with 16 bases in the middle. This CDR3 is CASSGRDRIGEQFF. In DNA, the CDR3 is TGTGCCAGCAGTGGTCGAGACAGGATCGGTGAGCAGTTCTTC.

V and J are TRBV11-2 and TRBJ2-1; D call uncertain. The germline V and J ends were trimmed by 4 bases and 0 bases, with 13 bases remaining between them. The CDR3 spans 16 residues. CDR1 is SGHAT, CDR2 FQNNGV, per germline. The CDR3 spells CASSSAGSSSYNEQFF. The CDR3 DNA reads TGTGCCAGCAGCTCGGCTGGAAGTTCCTCCTACAATGAGCAGTTCTTC.

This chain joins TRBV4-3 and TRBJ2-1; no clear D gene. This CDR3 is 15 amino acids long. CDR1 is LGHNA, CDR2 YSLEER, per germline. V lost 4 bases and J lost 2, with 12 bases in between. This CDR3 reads CASSRERQAYNEQFF. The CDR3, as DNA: TGCGCCAGCAGCCGGGAACGCCAGGCCTACAATGAGCAGTTCTTC.

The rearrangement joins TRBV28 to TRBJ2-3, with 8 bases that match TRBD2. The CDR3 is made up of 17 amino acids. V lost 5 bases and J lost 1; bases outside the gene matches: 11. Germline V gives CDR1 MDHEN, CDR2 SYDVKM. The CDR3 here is CASSPYGLAGGTDTQYF. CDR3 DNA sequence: TGTGCCAGCAGTCCTTATGGACTAGCCGGAGGCACAGATACGCAGTATTTT.

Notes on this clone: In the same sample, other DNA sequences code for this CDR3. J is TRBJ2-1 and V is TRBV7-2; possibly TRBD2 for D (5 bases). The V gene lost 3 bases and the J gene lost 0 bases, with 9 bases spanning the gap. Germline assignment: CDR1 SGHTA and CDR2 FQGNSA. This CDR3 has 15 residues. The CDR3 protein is CASSLDWNSYNEQFF. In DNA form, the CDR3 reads TGTGCCAGCAGCTTGGACTGGAACTCCTACAATGAGCAGTTCTTC.

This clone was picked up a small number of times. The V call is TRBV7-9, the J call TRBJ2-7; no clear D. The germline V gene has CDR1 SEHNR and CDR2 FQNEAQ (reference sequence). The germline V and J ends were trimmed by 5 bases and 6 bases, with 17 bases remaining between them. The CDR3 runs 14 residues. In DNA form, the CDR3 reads TGTGCCAGCAGCCCGGACCTCATCCGGCCCGAGCAGTACTTC. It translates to CASSPDLIRPEQYF. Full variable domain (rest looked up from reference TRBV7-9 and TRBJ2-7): DTGVSQNPRHKITKRGQNVTFRCDPISEHNRLYWYRQTLGQGPEFLTYFQNEAQLEKSRLLSDRFSAERPKGSFSTLEIQRTEQGDSAMYLCASSPDLIRPEQYFGPGTRLTVT.